This paragraph reports one TCR beta chain. The antigen is not known. Germline CDR1 is WNHNN and CDR2 is SYGVQD (reference sequence). The V end was cut by 8 bases, the J end by 3 bases, with 7 bases between. This CDR3 spans 11 amino acids. Assay used: immunoSEQ multiplex PCR; TCRdb lists only in-frame clones, some missing. The sample consists of roughly 1 million clones, around 75% of them appearing once. Each sample came from a Caucasian adult donor living in Nashville, Tennessee. CD45RA-negative memory and CD45RA+ naive subsets were split from the CD4+ cells. The source of the sample is a study of shared clonotypes between healthy human individuals. Turning to the study itself: Three plates were used per donor for CD4 naive, three for CD4 memory, two for CD8 naive and one for CD8 memory.

Whole-study results and caveats: A reduction in generation probabilities was seen for non-shared clonotypes relative to those shared by all four donors.

The rearrangement links TRBV10-1 to TRBJ1-1; tentative D call: TRBD1 (5 bases). Sequencing input: memory CD4+ T cells sorted from blood. The subset here: CD45RA-negative fraction. The sequence was obtained from a man between 18 and 29 years old in good health. DNA for the CDR3: TGCGCCAGCTCGGGGGACACTGAAGCTTTCTTT. Encoded protein: CASSGDTEAFF.